This T cell receptor beta chain was sequenced in a study of blood T cell repertoires in COVID-19. Study-level information: Acute and convalescent COVID-19 samples came from the United States, Italy and Spain. The cDNA or gDNA used as material had been derived from T cells, B-cell-depleted T cells, or PBMCs.

In the original processing: Estimation of nucleated cell counts was performed using reference gene primer amplification. Assay used: immunoSEQ multiplex PCR; TCRdb lists only in-frame clones, some missing. Clone size and V and J calls were adopted from that table, with D and trimming inferred from the DNA. The sample holds some 160,000 clones, about nine tenths seen once. Looked up from germline, CDR1 is SGDLS and CDR2 is YYNGEE. The V and J ends lost 0 bases and 6 bases respectively, with 18 bases between them. This CDR3 contains 16 residues. The sequenced sample consisted of peripheral blood. The chain couples TRBV9 to TRBJ1-1, with D perhaps TRBD1 (6 bases). The clonotype was recovered from a man aged 18 to 29 with acute or convalescent COVID-19. The CDR3 sequence is CASSVGPGAIVAEAFF. The CDR3 bases are TGTGCCAGCAGCGTAGGGCCAGGGGCCATTGTGGCTGAAGCTTTCTTT. Combining the CDR3 with reference TRBV9 and TRBJ1-1 gives the whole variable domain DSGVTQTPKHLITATGQRVTLRCSPRSGDLSVYWYQQSLDQGLQFLIQYYNGEERAKGNILERFSAQQFPDLHSELNLSSLELGDSALYFCASSVGPGAIVAEAFFGQGTRLTVV.